A single sample is the source of the 12 T cell receptor beta chains below, sequenced in a study of shared clonotypes between healthy human individuals. Using immunoSEQ multiplex PCR, the repertoire was profiled, and TCRdb retains in-frame clones only, with some absent. The table includes around 2.5 million clones, over 85% detected once. Sequencing was carried out using naive CD4+ T cells from PBMCs. Subset defined: CD45RA+ positively selected. These receptors all stem from a man aged 18 to 30 in good health. Some clones in this sample may be carry-over from other donors' samples.

The V and J genes are TRBV9 and TRBJ2-1; the D gene is possibly TRBD2 (5 bases). With 0 bases removed from V and 2 bases from J, the gap between germline ends came to 12 bases. Germline V lookup: CDR1 SGDLS, CDR2 YYNGEE. The CDR3 contains 16 residues. CDR3 bases: TGTGCCAGCAGCGTAGCTGGCGGGTCGGCCTACAATGAGCAGTTCTTC. Its protein product is CASSVAGGSAYNEQFF. The complete variable domain, with remaining parts taken from reference TRBV9 and TRBJ2-1, reads DSGVTQTPKHLITATGQRVTLRCSPRSGDLSVYWYQQSLDQGLQFLIQYYNGEERAKGNILERFSAQQFPDLHSELNLSSLELGDSALYFCASSVAGGSAYNEQFFGPGTRLTVL.

The chain couples TRBV5-4 to TRBJ2-1, with 7 bases lining up with TRBD2. CDR1 and CDR2 (germline): SGHNT, YYREEE (reference sequence). The CDR3 runs to 16 residues. V gave up 4 bases and J gave up 7 bases; unmatched junction bases: 14. The CDR3 sequence is CASSPRTREMLNEQFF. In DNA, the CDR3 is TGTGCCAGCAGCCCCCGGACTAGAGAGATGTTAAATGAGCAGTTCTTC.

In DNA form, the CDR3 reads TGTGCCAGCAGTTCGGGACGGGATTCACCCCTCCACTTT. This codes for CASSSGRDSPLHF. The chain couples TRBV6-5 to TRBJ1-6, with TRBD1 as a possible D gene (5 bases). Germline V gene data show CDR1 as MNHEY and CDR2 as SVGAGI. V was clipped by 4 bases and J by 8 bases, with 9 bases between them. This CDR3 comprises 13 residues.

The sample holds one count of this clone. The chain carries TRBV6-1 and TRBJ2-3; 11 bases fit TRBD2. V lost 5 bases to trimming and J lost 2 bases; unmatched junction nucleotides: 3. Germline-derived CDR1 and CDR2 are MNHNS and SASEGT. The CDR3 loop spans 15 amino acids. In DNA form, the CDR3 reads TGTGCCAGCAGTAGACTAGCGGGATTCACAGATACGCAGTATTTT. Protein: CASSRLAGFTDTQYF.

The chain carries TRBV2 and TRBJ2-2; D is perhaps TRBD1 (5 bases). Germline-derived CDR1 and CDR2 are SNHLY and FYNNEI. The CDR3 covers 15 residues. The V end lost 3 bases, the J end lost 0 bases, and 8 bases lay between the germline ends. In DNA, the CDR3 is TGTGCCAGCAGTGATAGGGGATCGAACACCGGGGAGCTGTTTTTT. Translation: CASSDRGSNTGELFF.

The chain joins TRBV5-1 to TRBJ2-3; 9 positions match TRBD2. Looked up from germline, CDR1 is SGHRS and CDR2 is YFSETQ. V lost 0 bases to trimming and J lost 2 bases; unmatched junction nucleotides: 4. The CDR3 runs to 16 residues. The CDR3 nucleotides are TGCGCCAGCAGCTTGGCCACTAGCGGGCTCACAGATACGCAGTATTTT. The encoded protein is CASSLATSGLTDTQYF.

The chain joins TRBV5-1 to TRBJ2-3; 8 positions match TRBD1. V gave up 3 bases and J gave up 1 base; unmatched junction bases: 10. The CDR3 spans 17 residues. Per germline, CDR1 SGHRS and CDR2 YFSETQ. The CDR3 sequence is CASSSLAGGIGTDTQYF. CDR3 in DNA: TGCGCCAGCAGCTCTCTGGCAGGGGGCATTGGCACAGATACGCAGTATTTT.

This chain connects TRBV7-9 to TRBJ2-4; tentative D call: TRBD1 (6 bases). Germline V CDR1 and CDR2: SEHNR, FQNEAQ (reference sequence). The V gene lost 1 base and the J gene lost 3 bases, with 7 bases spanning the gap. This CDR3 is 14 amino acids long. The CDR3 DNA reads TGTGCCAGCAGCTTAGGGACAGACAAAAACATTCAGTACTTC. It is translated as CASSLGTDKNIQYF.

This clone has just a few counts. The rearrangement joins TRBV9 to TRBJ1-1; the D gene is possibly TRBD1 (5 bases). V was shortened by 3 bases and J by 7 bases, with 10 bases between the two germline ends. Germline V gene lookup returns CDR1 SGDLS and CDR2 YYNGEE. This CDR3 is 12 amino acids long. The CDR3 loop is CASSELRGEAFF. CDR3 nucleotides: TGTGCCAGCAGCGAATTGAGGGGTGAAGCTTTCTTT.

The gene calls are TRBV6-4 and TRBJ2-2; 8 bases map to TRBD1. V dropped 6 bases and J dropped 1; count of bases not matched to a gene: 4. Germline V gene sequence: CDR1 MRHNA, CDR2 SNTAGT. This CDR3 has 15 residues. The CDR3: CASRADRGNTGELFF. The CDR3 DNA sequence: TGTGCCAGCAGGGCAGACAGGGGGAACACCGGGGAGCTGTTTTTT.

J is TRBJ2-1 and V is TRBV6-5, with 8 bases that match TRBD1. CDR1 is MNHEY and CDR2 is SVGAGI in the germline V gene. The CDR3 is 15 residues long. V gave up 6 bases and J gave up 6 bases; unmatched junction bases: 10. CDR3 sequence reads: CASRRTGSHINEQFF. The CDR3 bases are TGTGCCAGCAGGCGGACAGGGTCCCACATCAATGAGCAGTTCTTC.

This sequence joins TRBV28 and TRBJ1-1; D is ambiguous. Trimming cost V 6 bases and J 11 bases, with 7 bases left between them. Germline V gives CDR1 MDHEN, CDR2 SYDVKM. The CDR3 consists of 9 residues. Here the CDR3 DNA reads TGTGCCAGCAGGACGCGGGCTTTCTTT. Translation: CASRTRAFF. Full variable domain (missing parts from reference TRBV28 and TRBJ1-1): DVKVTQSSRYLVKRTGEKVFLECVQDMDHENMFWYRQDPGLGLRLIYFSYDVKMKEKGDIPEGYSVSREKKERFSLILESASTNQTSMYLCASRTRAFFGQGTRLTVV.